This TCR beta chain came from a study of control samples from healthy donors and cancer patients (dated by TCRdb to 2020 to 2022). V loses 2 bases, J loses 2 bases, and the germline ends lie 18 bases apart. CDR1 and CDR2 are drawn from the germline V gene: MDHEN, SYDVKM. The CDR3 goes from the cysteine to the phenylalanine over 17 residues. Of all the DNA, just the CDR3 is kept, 51 bases in frame from base 1. A single count supports this clone. The antigen it binds to is not known. No base quality values were provided; no much bigger clone lies one nucleotide off. Library prep was done by the immunoSEQ multiplex PCR assay. TCRdb obtained this table from immuneACCESS and retained in-frame rearrangements with V and J assigned. These tables miss some clones; where compared with another copy, unresolved V genes account for less than half of the shortfall, and the remainder is unexplained. In this sample the table shows more than 110,000 clones, roughly 90% of which occur a single time. Around 11% of the sample is held by the ten biggest clonotypes.

The specimen was blood. The source is a man aged 25-40 years in good health. Recombination joined TRBV28 with TRBJ1-2; D gene: possibly TRBD1, on 6 matching bases. In nucleotides, the sequence is TGTGCCAGCAGTTTACCCATCTTCAAACAGGGAAACTATGGCTACACCTTC. This codes for CASSLPIFKQGNYGYTF.